These 29 T cell receptor beta chains were sequenced from one sample in a study of early T cells in non-severe SARS-CoV-2 infection. Each CDR3 protein is one row after TCRdb ran MiXCR on the 5' RACE reads. The repertoire includes approximately 30,000 distinct CDR3 sequences, approximately 4.2% of them detected once, and over 10% sits in the top ten. The sample was whole blood. These receptors were taken from an adult who was a healthcare worker with PCR-confirmed SARS-CoV-2 infection or an uninfected control (not recorded which).

This clonotype was found many times. The chain links TRBV6-5 to TRBJ1-5; possible D gene TRBD1, 6 bases. The CDR3 sequence is 14 residues long. Deletions cut 7 bases from V and 3 bases from J, with 13 bases between. Germline CDR1 is MNHEY and CDR2 is SVGAGI. The CDR3 here is CASTSGQPNQPQHF. The CDR3, as DNA: TGTGCCAGCACCTCCGGACAGCCCAATCAGCCCCAGCATTTT.

The sample holds a few counts of this clonotype. The chain couples TRBV5-1 to TRBJ2-3; a possible D gene is TRBD2 (6 bases). The CDR3 totals 16 residues. The germline CDR1 and CDR2 sequences are SGHRS and YFSETQ. The ends were cut back, 3 bases at V and 6 bases at J, with 20 bases in the middle. DNA for the CDR3: TGCGCCAGCAGCTCTTTACTAGCCGGGTATGGGGATACGCAGTATTTT. Its translation is CASSSLLAGYGDTQYF.

This clonotype was observed many times. The rearrangement uses TRBV4-2 and TRBJ2-1; the match to TRBD2 covers 7 bases. This CDR3 region has 17 residues. The germline CDR1 and CDR2 sequences are LGHNA and YNFKEQ. J gave up 8 bases and V 0 bases, and 13 bases lay outside the gene matches. The CDR3 bases are TGTGCCAGCAGCCAAGATTTCGCGCGGGGGAGTCCTCATGAGCAGTTCTTC. This translates into CASSQDFARGSPHEQFF.

The rearrangement uses TRBV20-1 and TRBJ2-7, with 11 bases matching TRBD1. Germline CDR1 DFQATT, CDR2 SNEGSKA (reference sequence). The CDR3 is 16 residues long. J gave up 2 bases and V 3 bases, and 9 bases lay outside the gene matches. The CDR3 protein is CSARDPGTGGTYEQYF. As DNA, the CDR3 is TGCAGTGCTAGGGATCCCGGGACAGGGGGAACCTACGAGCAGTACTTC.

This clonotype was recorded at least ten times. The chain combines TRBV11-2 with TRBJ2-5; D unclear. The CDR3 contains 12 residues. With 0 bases removed from V and 7 bases from J, the gap between germline ends came to 6 bases. CDR1 and CDR2 from the germline V gene are SGHAT and FQNNGV. CDR3 bases: TGTGCCAGCAGCTTAGAGACGGGGACCCAGTACTTC. Amino acid sequence: CASSLETGTQYF.

Only a few counts were recorded for this clonotype. The chain links TRBV7-6 to TRBJ1-2; 10 bases fit TRBD1. Germline-derived CDR1 and CDR2 are SGHVS and FNYEAQ. V shed 5 bases and J 4 bases; nucleotides not matched to a gene: 7. The CDR3 sequence is 15 residues long. The DNA of the CDR3 is TGTGCCAGCAGCCCCCGGACAGGGGGTGGCTATGGCTACACCTTC. This gives the protein CASSPRTGGGYGYTF.

This chain links TRBV5-1 with TRBJ2-3; no clear D. V shed 4 bases and J shed 1 base, with 13 bases lying between them. Germline V gene lookup returns CDR1 SGHRS and CDR2 YFSETQ. The CDR3 covers 15 residues. CDR3 in amino acids: CASSVVGIGTDTQYF. The CDR3 DNA reads as TGCGCCAGCAGCGTGGTGGGTATCGGCACAGATACGCAGTATTTT.

V gene TRBV20-1 combines with J gene TRBJ2-3; D is unclear. V dropped 6 bases and J dropped 3 bases, with 10 bases sitting between them. The germline gives CDR1 DFQATT, CDR2 SNEGSKA (reference sequence). CDR3 size: 12 residues. CDR3 in DNA: TGCAGTGCCCCTGTCCAAACAGATACGCAGTATTTT. This gives the protein CSAPVQTDTQYF.

CDR3 sequence reads: CASSFFSGGYYGYTF. CDR3 DNA sequence: TGTGCCAGCAGTTTCTTCTCAGGGGGCTACTATGGCTACACCTTC. The chain couples TRBV27 to TRBJ1-2; 8 bases agree with TRBD1. From germline, CDR1 is MNHEY and CDR2 SMNVEV (reference sequence). The V gene end was trimmed by 3 bases and the J gene end by 3 bases; junction bases not matched to a gene: 6. This CDR3 comprises 15 residues.

This clonotype appeared many times. The chain joins TRBV7-2 to TRBJ2-3; D remains unclear. This CDR3 region has 12 residues. V was pared by 1 base and J by 7 bases, with 6 bases between. Germline CDR1 and CDR2: SGHTA and FQGNSA. The CDR3 DNA follows: TGTGCCAGCAGCTTAGAAAGCTATACGCAGTATTTT. Translating gives CASSLESYTQYF.

The gene calls are TRBV12-3 or TRBV12-4 and TRBJ2-7; 8 nucleotides line up with TRBD2. This CDR3 is built from 13 residues. Trimming cost V 6 bases and J 2 bases; bases outside gene matches: 3. CDR3: CASRLADTYEQYF. DNA for the CDR3: TGTGCCAGCAGACTAGCGGATACCTACGAGCAGTACTTC.

This clonotype was seen repeatedly, ten times or more. This rearrangement joins TRBV20-1 to TRBJ2-7, with 10 nucleotides matching TRBD2. In germline, CDR1 is DFQATT, CDR2 SNEGSKA (reference sequence). With V trimmed by 6 bases and J by 1 base, 12 bases remained unmatched. CDR3 length: 16 amino acids. Here the CDR3 reads CSASGWVAGGSYEQYF. In DNA, the CDR3 is TGCAGTGCCTCAGGGTGGGTAGCGGGAGGTTCCTACGAGCAGTACTTC.

This clonotype turned up a few times. J is TRBJ2-7 and V is TRBV3-1, with 10 bases identical to TRBD1. Germline CDR1 reads LGHDT; CDR2 reads YNNKEL (reference sequence). With 0 bases clipped from V and 6 bases from J, the junction kept 5 bases outside the gene matches. The CDR3 has 15 amino acids. The CDR3 sequence is CASSQDGTGDREQYF. In DNA form, the CDR3 reads TGTGCCAGCAGCCAAGATGGGACAGGGGATCGCGAGCAGTACTTC.

This clonotype was detected many times. The CDR3 sequence is CSAASGTRSSYEQYF. DNA for the CDR3: TGCAGTGCTGCCTCAGGGACAAGGAGCTCCTACGAGCAGTACTTC. The V gene is TRBV20-1, the J gene TRBJ2-7, with a weak D call TRBD1 (6 bases). CDR1 DFQATT and CDR2 SNEGSKA come from the germline V gene (reference sequence). CDR3 length equals 15 residues. V was pared by 5 bases and J by 0 bases, with 17 bases between.

This clonotype was seen ten or more times. This chain uses TRBV28 with TRBJ2-7, with D perhaps TRBD1 (6 bases). The CDR3 is 14 amino acids. With 6 bases removed from V and 2 bases from J, the gap between germline ends came to 14 bases. The V gene's germline CDR1 is MDHEN and CDR2 SYDVKM. CDR3 coding DNA: TGTGCCAGCAGGTCACAGGGAAAACCCTACGAGCAGTACTTC. This translates into CASRSQGKPYEQYF.

This clonotype showed up many times. The gene calls are TRBV20-1 and TRBJ2-2; D uncertain. V lost 6 bases and J lost 6, with 11 bases in between. Germline CDR1 is DFQATT and CDR2 is SNEGSKA (reference sequence). The CDR3 has 12 amino acids. In DNA, the CDR3 is TGCAGTGCGGGAATAGGAGCCGGGGAGCTGTTTTTT. Its protein is CSAGIGAGELFF.

This clonotype has a count of ten or more. This sequence joins TRBV19 and TRBJ1-2; D is unclear. The CDR3 loop spans 15 amino acids. Germline V gives CDR1 LNHDA, CDR2 SQIVND (reference sequence). Trimming stripped 3 bases from V and 8 bases from J, with 19 bases between. CDR3 bases: TGTGCCAGTAGTATTGTGGGGAAACAAAGGGTCGGCTACACCTTC. Protein: CASSIVGKQRVGYTF.

This clonotype was observed many times. The chain recombines TRBV25-1 with TRBJ1-2; a weak D match, TRBD1 (6 bases). V dropped 7 bases and J dropped 8 bases, with 11 bases sitting between them. The CDR3 sequence is 11 residues long. Germline V lookup: CDR1 MGHDK, CDR2 SYGVNS. DNA of the CDR3: TGTGCCAGCAACTCAGGGGTCGGCTACACCTTC. This encodes CASNSGVGYTF.

V is TRBV11-3 and J is TRBJ2-3; maybe TRBD2 (5 bases). This CDR3 has 16 residues. From germline, CDR1 is SGHNT and CDR2 YENEEA. Between the trimmed V and J ends, which lost 1 base and 2 bases, there was a span of 13 bases. CDR3 nucleotide sequence: TGTGCCAGCAGCTTAGGTTTTTTTAGCGACACAGATACGCAGTATTTT. Residues: CASSLGFFSDTDTQYF.

V usage is TRBV9 and J usage is TRBJ1-4; 7 positions agree with TRBD1. This CDR3 region has 16 residues. The trim removed 0 bases at V and 0 bases at J, leaving 2 bases unmatched. CDR1 SGDLS and CDR2 YYNGEE come from the germline V gene. CDR3 bases: TGTGCCAGCAGCGTAGGACAGGGAGCAACTAATGAAAAACTGTTTTTT. This sequence encodes CASSVGQGATNEKLFF.

There are a few counts of this clonotype. This chain joins TRBV20-1 and TRBJ2-5, with 9 bases fitting TRBD2. The CDR3 is 17 amino acids. CDR1 is DFQATT and CDR2 is SNEGSKA in the germline V gene (reference sequence). The V gene end was trimmed by 0 bases and the J gene end by 4 bases; junction bases not matched to a gene: 12. The CDR3 is CSAREGYGRGGAETQYF. The CDR3 DNA sequence: TGCAGTGCTAGAGAAGGCTACGGGCGGGGGGGAGCAGAGACCCAGTACTTC.

This clonotype was counted at least ten times. The CDR3 nucleotides read TGTGCCAGCAGTTTAGCGCTGAAGGACGGGGCCAACGTCCTGACTTTC. It codes for CASSLALKDGANVLTF. This sequence joins TRBV12-3 or TRBV12-4 and TRBJ2-6, with no clear D. The germline V and J ends were trimmed by 0 bases and 4 bases, with 10 bases remaining between them. This CDR3 contains 16 residues.

This clonotype showed up many times. The chain uses TRBV20-1 and TRBJ1-1; D not resolved. The CDR3 has 13 amino acids. Trimming pared 8 bases from V and 3 bases from J, leaving 16 bases between. Germline V gene lookup returns CDR1 DFQATT and CDR2 SNEGSKA (reference sequence). The CDR3 coding sequence is TGCAGTTCCAACCCGGGAGGGTACACTGAAGCTTTCTTT. Translated: CSSNPGGYTEAFF.

This clonotype was counted only a few times. The V and J genes are TRBV5-1 and TRBJ1-1, with D unclear. Per the germline V gene, CDR1 is SGHRS and CDR2 is YFSETQ. The V end lost 4 bases, the J end lost 4 bases, and 11 bases lay between the germline ends. The CDR3 loop spans 13 amino acids. The CDR3 is CASSPELTTEAFF. DNA of the CDR3: TGCGCCAGCAGCCCTGAATTGACCACTGAAGCTTTCTTT.

This clonotype appeared many times. V and J are TRBV18 and TRBJ1-5; D unresolved. Germline lookup yields CDR1 KGHSH and CDR2 LQKENI. The CDR3 sequence is 15 residues long. V lost 1 base to trimming and J lost 4 bases, with 11 bases between them. CDR3 in DNA: TGTGCCAGCTCACCACAAGACATCGGTAATCAGCCCCAGCATTTT. It yields the protein CASSPQDIGNQPQHF.

The rearrangement joins TRBV6-1 to TRBJ2-2; D is uncertain. In germline, CDR1 is MNHNS, CDR2 SASEGT. The ends were cut back, 4 bases at V and 2 bases at J, with 11 bases in the middle. This CDR3 has 15 amino acids. CDR3 amino acids: CASSGPKYNTGELFF. Written as DNA, the CDR3 is TGTGCCAGCAGTGGCCCCAAGTACAACACCGGGGAGCTGTTTTTT.

This clonotype was seen at least ten times. J is TRBJ1-6 and V is TRBV6-5, with a possible D match to TRBD1 (6 bases). The V end lost 5 bases, the J end lost 6 bases, and 11 bases lay between the germline ends. From germline, CDR1 is MNHEY and CDR2 SVGAGI. CDR3 length: 14 amino acids. CDR3 nucleotides: TGTGCCAGCAGTAGGGGGTCCCGTAATTCACCCCTCCACTTT. Translated, it gives CASSRGSRNSPLHF.

This clonotype was seen at least ten times. The chain uses TRBV4-1 and TRBJ1-4; D is uncertain. The CDR3 runs to 18 residues. Trimming removed 4 bases at V and 7 bases at J, with 25 bases between. Germline CDR1 and CDR2: MGHRA and YSYEKL. This CDR3 reads CASSRSAGALGFGEKLFF. The CDR3 DNA reads as TGCGCCAGCAGCCGCTCGGCCGGAGCCCTAGGCTTTGGTGAAAAACTGTTTTTT.

This clonotype was detected many times. The rearrangement joins TRBV24-1 to TRBJ2-1; D could derive from TRBD1 or TRBD2 (5 bases each). From germline, CDR1 is KGHDR and CDR2 SFDVKD. Trimming removed 2 bases at V and 5 bases at J, with 12 bases between. CDR3 length: 15 amino acids. This chain's CDR3 is CATSDYRDGHNEQFF. The CDR3 DNA reads as TGTGCCACCAGTGATTACCGGGACGGCCACAATGAGCAGTTCTTC.